The 22 T cell receptor beta chains in this list originate from one sample, sequenced in a study of early T cells in non-severe SARS-CoV-2 infection. TCRdb ran MiXCR on the 5' RACE reads and lists one entry per CDR3 protein. The table lists tens of thousands of distinct CDR3 sequences, around 15% of them singletons, with approximately 10% in the top ten. The material sequenced was whole blood. The receptors originated from an adult who was a healthcare worker with PCR-confirmed SARS-CoV-2 infection or an uninfected control (not recorded which).

The chain has TRBV7-4 and TRBJ2-3; D gene uncertain. The germline V gene has CDR1 SGHVT and CDR2 SQSDAQ. Trimming removed 7 bases from V and 4 bases from J, with 18 bases in between. The CDR3 contains 15 residues. The CDR3 DNA reads as TGTGCCAGCACCATCGTGACTGTGTGGGCAGATACGCAGTATTTT. It codes for CASTIVTVWADTQYF.

This clonotype has only a few counts. The chain is built from TRBV20-1 and TRBJ1-5; D gene uncertain. The CDR3 is 14 residues long. Germline CDR1 is DFQATT and CDR2 is SNEGSKA (reference sequence). V was pared by 3 bases and J by 4 bases, with 13 bases between. DNA of the CDR3: TGCAGTGCTAGTGCGGGCGCGGGGAATCAGCCCCAGCATTTT. This encodes CSASAGAGNQPQHF.

Ten or more counts support this clonotype. The chain is built from TRBV12-3 or TRBV12-4 and TRBJ1-6; 7 nucleotides line up with TRBD1. The CDR3 has 17 amino acids. The V gene end was trimmed by 6 bases and the J gene end by 9 bases; junction bases not matched to a gene: 17. The CDR3 here is CASSSLGRGVLGSPLHF. CDR3 nucleotides: TGTGCCAGCAGCTCCTTAGGCAGGGGGGTTCTCGGTTCACCCCTCCACTTT.

The J gene is TRBJ2-2, the V gene TRBV5-1; D possibly corresponds to TRBD2 (6 bases). The CDR3 loop spans 14 amino acids. CDR1 is SGHRS, CDR2 YFSETQ, per germline. Trimming cost V 8 bases and J 3 bases, with 14 bases left between them. CDR3 DNA: TGCGCCAGTACCTTTACGGGGGACACCGGGGAGCTGTTTTTT. This translates into CASTFTGDTGELFF.

This clonotype has only a few counts. The V gene is TRBV9, the J gene TRBJ1-2; no clear D gene. In germline, CDR1 is SGDLS, CDR2 YYNGEE. This CDR3 is built from 13 residues. Trimming took 0 bases from V and 7 from J, leaving 10 bases between them. The CDR3 spells CASSVGRQGGYTF. The CDR3 DNA sequence: TGTGCCAGCAGCGTAGGCAGACAAGGTGGCTACACCTTC.

The sample holds a few counts of this clonotype. The V call is TRBV28, the J call TRBJ1-3; a possible D gene is TRBD1 (6 bases). Between the trimmed V and J ends, which lost 4 bases and 9 bases, there was a span of 22 bases. From germline, CDR1 is MDHEN and CDR2 SYDVKM. The CDR3 totals 16 residues. The CDR3 sequence: CASSSAPGQWRSTIYF. DNA for the CDR3: TGTGCCAGCAGTTCCGCCCCTGGACAGTGGCGTAGCACCATATATTTT.

This clonotype was seen ten or more times. The V gene is TRBV28, the J gene TRBJ1-1; maybe TRBD1 (5 bases). This CDR3 region has 16 residues. Trimming shortened V by 2 bases and J by 0 bases, and 13 bases separated the two germline ends. In germline, CDR1 is MDHEN, CDR2 SYDVKM. CDR3 nucleotide sequence: TGTGCCAGCAGTTTACCAGGGTTTGTCATGAACACTGAAGCTTTCTTT. Translating it yields CASSLPGFVMNTEAFF. Full variable domain (remainder filled in from reference TRBV28 and TRBJ1-1): DVKVTQSSRYLVKRTGEKVFLECVQDMDHENMFWYRQDPGLGLRLIYFSYDVKMKEKGDIPEGYSVSREKKERFSLILESASTNQTSMYLCASSLPGFVMNTEAFFGQGTRLTVV.

This chain connects TRBV18 to TRBJ1-1; maybe TRBD1 (5 bases). Germline lookup yields CDR1 KGHSH and CDR2 LQKENI. V was clipped by 0 bases and J by 8 bases, with 10 bases between them. CDR3 length: 13 residues. The CDR3 sequence: CASSPPATAEAFF. The DNA of the CDR3 is TGTGCCAGCTCACCACCAGCGACAGCAGAAGCTTTCTTT.

V is TRBV29-1 and J is TRBJ2-3, with D maybe TRBD1 (6 bases). In germline, CDR1 is SQVTM, CDR2 ANQGSEA. Trimming took off 4 bases at V and 1 base at J, with 12 bases between the two ends. The CDR3 contains 14 residues. CDR3 amino acids: CSVAETGGTDTQYF. CDR3 coding DNA: TGCAGCGTTGCCGAGACAGGCGGCACAGATACGCAGTATTTT.

V is TRBV28 and J is TRBJ1-6; TRBD1 matches 7 bases. V was pared by 6 bases and J by 10 bases, with 9 bases of the junction left unmatched. The CDR3 loop spans 14 amino acids. CDR1 MDHEN and CDR2 SYDVKM come from the germline V gene. The CDR3 DNA follows: TGTGCCAGCAGCCCACCGACAGGGCCCTCACCCCTCCACTTT. It encodes CASSPPTGPSPLHF.

This sequence joins TRBV6-6 and TRBJ2-2, with D perhaps matching TRBD1 (6 bases). Germline V lookup: CDR1 MNHNY, CDR2 SVGAGI (reference sequence). The CDR3 covers 14 residues. The V end was cut by 2 bases, the J end by 7 bases, with 11 bases between. The DNA for the CDR3 is TGTGCCAGCAGTTACATGGCAGGGGACGGGGAGCTGTTTTTT. Translating gives CASSYMAGDGELFF.

Remarks on this clonotype: One end of the junction fails to match germline, which may point to a read error. The chain has TRBV7-3 and TRBJ1-1; no clear D. Per germline, CDR1 SGHTA and CDR2 FQGTGA. The CDR3 has 13 residues. CDR3 nucleotides: TGTGCCAGCAGCTTAGGAAGGGATACTGAAGTTTTCTTT. This translates into CASSLGRDTEVFF.

Judged by abundance, this clonotype is medium-sized. The chain employs TRBV5-1 and TRBJ2-1; 12 bases line up with TRBD2. The CDR3 sequence is 15 residues long. Germline V gene data show CDR1 as SGHRS and CDR2 as YFSETQ. The J segment lost 3 bases and the V segment lost 4 bases, leaving 2 bases of the junction unmatched. The CDR3 spells CASSPGLAGYNEQFF. The CDR3 DNA reads TGCGCCAGCAGCCCGGGACTAGCGGGCTACAATGAGCAGTTCTTC.

The chain combines TRBV27 with TRBJ2-1; TRBD1 matches at 10 bases. CDR1 MNHEY and CDR2 SMNVEV come from the germline V gene (reference sequence). The ends lost 4 bases at V and 9 bases at J; junction bases unmatched: 6. This CDR3 is 14 amino acids long. This chain's CDR3 is CASSWTGGRSEQFF. CDR3 nucleotide sequence: TGTGCCAGCAGTTGGACAGGGGGTAGGAGTGAGCAGTTCTTC.

Ten or more counts support this clonotype. V and J are TRBV7-9 and TRBJ2-1, with D hard to call. Trimming left V 4 bases short and J 4 bases short, with 14 bases between. The CDR3 sequence is 15 residues long. CDR1 and CDR2 (germline): SEHNR, FQNEAQ (reference sequence). The CDR3 DNA sequence: TGTGCCAGCAGCTCAATTCGACGGGCTTACAATGAGCAGTTCTTC. Protein sequence: CASSSIRRAYNEQFF. The full variable domain, its missing parts supplied by reference TRBV7-9 and TRBJ2-1, is DTGVSQNPRHKITKRGQNVTFRCDPISEHNRLYWYRQTLGQGPEFLTYFQNEAQLEKSRLLSDRFSAERPKGSFSTLEIQRTEQGDSAMYLCASSSIRRAYNEQFFGPGTRLTVL.

This clonotype was observed many times. The chain is built from TRBV11-2 and TRBJ1-1; D possibly corresponds to TRBD1 (6 bases). The V end was cut by 0 bases, the J end by 11 bases, with 13 bases between. Germline V CDR1 and CDR2: SGHAT, FQNNGV. The CDR3 has 13 amino acids. CDR3 sequence: CASSLDLRGDAFF. DNA for the CDR3: TGTGCCAGCAGCTTAGATCTGAGGGGGGACGCTTTCTTT.

This clonotype was recorded many times. The V and J genes are TRBV5-1 and TRBJ1-4; 7 nucleotides match TRBD1. From germline, CDR1 is SGHRS and CDR2 YFSETQ. The V segment lost 3 bases and the J segment 7 bases; nucleotides outside the gene matches: 9. The CDR3 has 15 amino acids. The CDR3 sequence is CASSSTGRVLEKLFF. The CDR3 DNA reads as TGCGCCAGCAGCTCGACAGGGAGGGTTCTTGAAAAACTGTTTTTT.

This clonotype was picked up a small number of times. V usage is TRBV3-1 and J usage is TRBJ2-5; a possible D gene is TRBD2 (7 bases). With 0 bases removed from V and 6 bases from J, the gap between germline ends came to 14 bases. CDR3 length: 15 amino acids. Germline V gene sequence: CDR1 LGHDT, CDR2 YNNKEL (reference sequence). CDR3 sequence (DNA): TGTGCCAGCAGCCAAGACGCGCGGGGGCCGAAGACCCAGTACTTC. Translating gives CASSQDARGPKTQYF.

This clonotype was counted between two and nine times. This chain links TRBV7-2 with TRBJ2-3, with 8 nucleotides matching TRBD1. V was clipped by 5 bases and J by 1 base; unmatched bases: 8. CDR1 and CDR2 (germline): SGHTA, FQGNSA. The CDR3 length is 16 residues. The CDR3 loop reads CASSLQGARGTDTQYF. CDR3 in DNA: TGTGCCAGCAGCCTCCAGGGGGCGCGGGGCACAGATACGCAGTATTTT.

The chain is built from TRBV6-6 and TRBJ1-1, with D unresolved. The V gene's germline CDR1 is MNHNY and CDR2 SVGAGI (reference sequence). With 2 bases removed from V and 5 bases from J, the gap between germline ends came to 9 bases. The CDR3 has 13 residues. CDR3 in amino acids: CASSYDIGTEAFF. The CDR3 DNA is TGTGCCAGCAGTTACGACATCGGGACTGAAGCTTTCTTT.

This clonotype was detected many times. J is TRBJ2-3 and V is TRBV29-1; TRBD1 agrees at 8 bases. Germline-derived CDR1 and CDR2 are SQVTM and ANQGSEA. The CDR3 loop spans 13 amino acids. With 1 base clipped from V and 6 bases from J, the junction kept 3 bases outside the gene matches. In DNA, the CDR3 is TGCAGCGTTGAAGGACAGGGGAGGGATACGCAGTATTTT. It specifies CSVEGQGRDTQYF.

This clonotype was recorded many times. The chain couples TRBV6-6 to TRBJ2-7; perhaps TRBD1 as D (5 bases). V shed 5 bases and J shed 3 bases, with 11 bases lying between them. The CDR3 is 13 amino acids. In germline, CDR1 is MNHNY, CDR2 SVGAGI (reference sequence). CDR3 sequence reads: CASSETDNYEQYF. CDR3 nucleotides: TGTGCCAGCAGTGAGACAGACAACTACGAGCAGTACTTC.